These 25 T cell receptor beta chains originate from one sample sequenced in a study of blood T cell repertoires in COVID-19. This table comes from immunoSEQ multiplex PCR, and its TCRdb copy is limited to in-frame clones, with some not included. The sample gives roughly 160,000 clones, 81% of which show up once; about 5.8% is in the top ten. The specimen sequenced was PBMCs or T cells enriched from blood (not recorded which). These receptors came from a woman between 40 and 55 years old with acute COVID-19.

This chain connects TRBV6-5 to TRBJ1-3; 9 bases align to TRBD1. Germline V gives CDR1 MNHEY, CDR2 SVGAGI. Germline trimming cut 4 bases from V and 7 bases from J; bases unmatched to any gene: 8. This CDR3 is 15 amino acids long. The CDR3 sequence: CASSSTWTGDNTIYF. CDR3 DNA: TGTGCCAGCAGTTCGACCTGGACAGGGGACAACACCATATATTTT.

The chain joins TRBV14 to TRBJ2-1, with D perhaps matching TRBD1 (6 bases). CDR3 length: 14 residues. V was shortened by 7 bases and J by 2 bases, with 12 bases between the two germline ends. The V gene's germline CDR1 is SGHDN and CDR2 FVKESK. This CDR3 reads CASTLTGTYNEQFF. The CDR3, as DNA: TGTGCCAGCACCCTGACAGGAACCTACAATGAGCAGTTCTTC.

The chain combines TRBV5-1 with TRBJ2-2; D perhaps matches TRBD2 (5 bases). V lost 1 base and J 4 bases, leaving 11 bases between the germline ends. The CDR3 consists of 15 residues. Germline loops: CDR1 SGHRS, CDR2 YFSETQ. DNA of the CDR3: TGCGCCAGCAGCTTGAATCGGGATAGCACCGGGGAGCTGTTTTTT. Protein: CASSLNRDSTGELFF.

This clone has only one observation. The chain uses TRBV27 and TRBJ1-4; 9 bases are shared with TRBD1. CDR1 is MNHEY and CDR2 is SMNVEV in the germline V gene (reference sequence). V was clipped by 6 bases and J by 8 bases; unmatched bases: 7. This CDR3 has 14 amino acids. The chain's CDR3 is CASSPGQGREKLFF. CDR3 coding DNA: TGTGCCAGCAGCCCGGGACAGGGTCGGGAAAAACTGTTTTTT.

The rearrangement links TRBV5-4 to TRBJ2-3; D is perhaps TRBD2 (5 bases). CDR3 length: 14 residues. Per the germline V gene, CDR1 is SGHNT and CDR2 is YYREEE (reference sequence). The V and J ends lost 2 bases and 5 bases respectively, with 12 bases between them. The CDR3 loop reads CASSLLGFGDTQYF. CDR3 nucleotide sequence: TGTGCCAGCAGCTTACTAGGGTTCGGAGATACGCAGTATTTT.

The chain uses TRBV6-2 or TRBV6-3 and TRBJ2-5; 10 positions match TRBD1. Germline V gene lookup returns CDR1 MNHEY and CDR2 SVGEGT. Unmatched junction bases numbered 9, after V lost 3 bases and J lost 5 bases. The CDR3 totals 16 residues. The CDR3 protein is CASSYPGTGVRETQYF. The CDR3, as DNA: TGTGCCAGCAGTTATCCCGGGACAGGGGTTCGGGAGACCCAGTACTTC.

This clone has only a few counts. This chain connects TRBV9 to TRBJ1-4; 7 bases line up with TRBD1. Trimming removed 4 bases from V and 4 bases from J; junction bases left unmatched: 10. There are 16 residues in the CDR3. Germline V gene sequence: CDR1 SGDLS, CDR2 YYNGEE. CDR3 amino acids: CASSFRPDRVNEKLFF. CDR3 sequence (DNA): TGTGCCAGCAGCTTCCGGCCCGACAGGGTTAATGAAAAACTGTTTTTT.

The gene calls are TRBV11-1 and TRBJ1-1, with 11 nucleotides matching TRBD1. CDR1 is SGHAT, CDR2 FQDESV, per germline (reference sequence). V shed 5 bases, J shed 7 bases, and the junction held 9 bases outside the gene matches. This CDR3 has 15 residues. In DNA, the CDR3 is TGTGCCAGCAGCCAGAGGACAGGGGGCGGGAATGAAGCTTTCTTT. Translating it yields CASSQRTGGGNEAFF.

The rearrangement links TRBV30 to TRBJ2-2, with 7 bases aligning to TRBD1. This CDR3 region has 15 residues. CDR1 GTSNPN and CDR2 SVGIG come from the germline V gene (reference sequence). Unmatched junction bases numbered 7, after V lost 4 bases and J lost 2 bases. CDR3 sequence (DNA): TGTGCCTGGAATCTGGGACAGCTCAACACCGGGGAGCTGTTTTTT. Its protein product is CAWNLGQLNTGELFF.

The chain links TRBV2 to TRBJ2-3; the D gene is possibly TRBD2 (5 bases). The CDR3 contains 17 residues. Trimming shortened V by 8 bases and J by 2 bases, and 23 bases separated the two germline ends. CDR1 and CDR2 from the germline V gene are SNHLY and FYNNEI. CDR3 loop: CASSIEDGEMVTDTQYF. CDR3 DNA: TGTGCCAGCTCGATAGAAGATGGGGAGATGGTCACAGATACGCAGTATTTT.

This clone turned up a few times. The rearrangement links TRBV15 to TRBJ2-2; 14 bases align to TRBD2. V trimming: 1 base; J trimming: 6 bases; junction bases outside the gene matches: 7. CDR3 length: 18 residues. Per germline, CDR1 LNHNV and CDR2 YYDKDF (reference sequence). The CDR3: CATSRGPPGLAGAGELFF. The DNA for the CDR3 is TGTGCCACCAGCAGAGGACCACCGGGACTAGCGGGAGCCGGGGAGCTGTTTTTT.

This clone has a single count. The chain uses TRBV11-2 and TRBJ2-2; 9 nucleotides line up with TRBD1. V gave up 4 bases and J gave up 2 bases; unmatched junction bases: 2. There are 15 residues in the CDR3. Per the germline V gene, CDR1 is SGHAT and CDR2 is FQNNGV. CDR3: CASSWGQGNTGELFF. As DNA, the CDR3 is TGTGCCAGCAGCTGGGGACAGGGAAACACCGGGGAGCTGTTTTTT.

This chain connects TRBV5-1 to TRBJ2-1; TRBD2 aligns across 8 bases. CDR1 and CDR2 from the germline V gene are SGHRS and YFSETQ. The length of the CDR3 is 14 residues. V shed 3 bases and J 6 bases; nucleotides not matched to a gene: 5. CDR3 sequence reads: CASSWTSQGNEQFF. The CDR3 nucleotides are TGCGCCAGCAGCTGGACTAGCCAAGGCAATGAGCAGTTCTTC.

This chain connects TRBV7-2 to TRBJ2-7; TRBD2 agrees at 10 bases. Germline V gene sequence: CDR1 SGHTA, CDR2 FQGNSA. V was clipped by 1 base and J by 2 bases; unmatched bases: 8. The CDR3 contains 17 residues. The chain's CDR3 is CASSLGGLAGDPYEQYV. The CDR3 bases are TGTGCCAGCAGCTTAGGGGGGCTAGCGGGAGACCCCTACGAGCAGTACGTC.

V gene TRBV2 combines with J gene TRBJ2-7; 8 bases fit TRBD1. V lost 6 bases and J lost 7; bases outside the gene matches: 5. Germline loops: CDR1 SNHLY, CDR2 FYNNEI. CDR3 length equals 12 residues. The CDR3 nucleotides are TGTGCCAGCAGCCAGGGGGCTCGAGAGCAGTACTTC. Translation gives CASSQGAREQYF.

The chain links TRBV30 to TRBJ1-1; a possible D gene is TRBD1 (5 bases). The V end lost 1 base, the J end lost 4 bases, and 7 bases lay between the germline ends. Germline values: CDR1 GTSNPN, CDR2 SVGIG (reference sequence). This CDR3 is 12 amino acids long. CDR3 loop: CAWSERGTEAFF. The CDR3 DNA follows: TGTGCCTGGAGTGAAAGGGGCACTGAAGCTTTCTTT.

V is TRBV10-2 and J is TRBJ2-1; TRBD1 matches 9 bases. The V and J ends lost 5 bases and 1 base, in that order; junction bases with no gene match: 3. The V gene's germline CDR1 is WSHSY and CDR2 SAAADI. This CDR3 has 15 amino acids. CDR3 coding DNA: TGCGCCAGCAGTAAGACAGGGGGATCCTACAATGAGCAGTTCTTC. It specifies CASSKTGGSYNEQFF.

This clone has a single count. V usage is TRBV5-4 and J usage is TRBJ1-2; possibly TRBD1 for D (5 bases). CDR1 and CDR2 from the germline V gene are SGHNT and YYREEE (reference sequence). V was trimmed by 0 bases and J by 0 bases, leaving 9 bases between them. The CDR3 runs 15 residues. CDR3 amino acids: CASSLGQQTNYGYTF. CDR3 nucleotide sequence: TGTGCCAGCAGCTTGGGACAGCAGACTAACTATGGCTACACCTTC.

The rearrangement joins TRBV7-9 to TRBJ2-1, with 7 bases aligning to TRBD1. Losses at the gene ends were 5 bases for V and 2 bases for J; bases not matched to a gene: 6. CDR1 and CDR2 (germline): SEHNR, FQNEAQ (reference sequence). This CDR3 contains 15 residues. The CDR3 DNA follows: TGTGCCAGCAGCCGGGACAGTAATCCCTACAATGAGCAGTTCTTC. This codes for CASSRDSNPYNEQFF. The complete variable domain, with remaining parts taken from reference TRBV7-9 and TRBJ2-1, reads DTGVSQNPRHKITKRGQNVTFRCDPISEHNRLYWYRQTLGQGPEFLTYFQNEAQLEKSRLLSDRFSAERPKGSFSTLEIQRTEQGDSAMYLCASSRDSNPYNEQFFGPGTRLTVL.

Concerning this clone: Possible read error: a much larger clone is one base away. The V and J genes are TRBV18 and TRBJ2-2; 7 positions agree with TRBD1. The CDR3 runs 14 residues. Per the germline V gene, CDR1 is KGHSH and CDR2 is LQKENI. With 3 bases clipped from V and 8 bases from J, the junction kept 6 bases outside the gene matches. In DNA, the CDR3 is TGTGCCAGCTCACCCTCGACAGGGATGGGGGAGCTGTTTTTT. Translated, it gives CASSPSTGMGELFF.

Note on this clone: At one end the junction does not follow the germline gene, possibly because of a read error. The rearrangement uses TRBV7-8 and TRBJ2-1; 7 nucleotides line up with TRBD2. From germline, CDR1 is SGHVS and CDR2 FQNEAQ. The CDR3 is 20 residues long. The CDR3 reads CASSRNRPGGRAGSNNEQFF. CDR3 in DNA: TGTGCCAGCAGCCGTAATAGACCTGGGGGGAGGGCCGGCTCCAACAATGAGCAGTTCTTC.

The chain combines TRBV19 with TRBJ2-5; 8 nucleotides align to TRBD2. Germline V CDR1 and CDR2: LNHDA, SQIVND (reference sequence). J was trimmed by 4 bases and V by 2 bases; bases with no gene match: 6. The CDR3 contains 15 residues. The CDR3 loop is CASSITGGPGETQYF. The CDR3 bases are TGTGCCAGTAGTATAACGGGAGGGCCTGGAGAGACCCAGTACTTC.

The chain is built from TRBV29-1 and TRBJ1-1; weak D call: TRBD1 (6 bases). Trimming stripped 7 bases from V and 0 bases from J, with 12 bases between. The germline gives CDR1 SQVTM, CDR2 ANQGSEA. The CDR3 covers 13 residues. The CDR3 loop is CSATTGLNTEAFF. CDR3 sequence (DNA): TGCAGCGCTACGACAGGATTGAACACTGAAGCTTTCTTT.

The chain couples TRBV14 to TRBJ2-2; perhaps TRBD1 as D (6 bases). Trimming pared 0 bases from V and 7 bases from J, leaving 18 bases between. This CDR3 comprises 17 residues. Germline lookup yields CDR1 SGHDN and CDR2 FVKESK. The CDR3 DNA is TGTGCCAGCAGCCAAGATCTCGCCAGGGGTACCGGCGGGGAGCTGTTTTTT. Encoded protein: CASSQDLARGTGGELFF.

This clone showed up just once. As DNA, the CDR3 is TGTGCCAGCAGCCAAGGCGGGGGAGGGGAAAAACTGTTTTTT. It codes for CASSQGGGGEKLFF. This chain connects TRBV3-1 (or the pseudogene TRBV3-2) to TRBJ1-4; maybe TRBD1 (5 bases). The CDR3 is made up of 14 amino acids. Trimming took 1 base from V and 8 from J, leaving 11 bases between them. CDR1 and CDR2 from the germline V gene are LGHDT and YNNKEL (reference sequence).